Included here is one T cell receptor beta chain sequence, with context. The entry originates in a study of blood T cell repertoires in COVID-19. Study overall: In each case, the material was cDNA or gDNA derived from T cells, B-cell-depleted T cells, or PBMCs.

Assay: immunoSEQ multiplex PCR; the TCRdb copy retains only in-frame clones and omits some. This sample yields roughly 300,000 clones, of which around 92% are seen a single time; 1.5% to 2% belongs to the top ten. The CDR3 contains 14 residues. With 2 bases removed from V and 7 bases from J, the gap between germline ends came to 9 bases. Germline V lookup: CDR1 MNHEY, CDR2 SVGAGI. V gene TRBV6-5 combines with J gene TRBJ1-6; a possible D gene is TRBD1 (6 bases). Material for sequencing was peripheral blood. The sequence was obtained from a woman aged 25 to 45 with COVID-19, enrolled during active disease. The DNA for the CDR3 is TGTGCCAGCAGTTACGGCAGGGGAAATTCACCCCTCCACTTT. It codes for CASSYGRGNSPLHF.